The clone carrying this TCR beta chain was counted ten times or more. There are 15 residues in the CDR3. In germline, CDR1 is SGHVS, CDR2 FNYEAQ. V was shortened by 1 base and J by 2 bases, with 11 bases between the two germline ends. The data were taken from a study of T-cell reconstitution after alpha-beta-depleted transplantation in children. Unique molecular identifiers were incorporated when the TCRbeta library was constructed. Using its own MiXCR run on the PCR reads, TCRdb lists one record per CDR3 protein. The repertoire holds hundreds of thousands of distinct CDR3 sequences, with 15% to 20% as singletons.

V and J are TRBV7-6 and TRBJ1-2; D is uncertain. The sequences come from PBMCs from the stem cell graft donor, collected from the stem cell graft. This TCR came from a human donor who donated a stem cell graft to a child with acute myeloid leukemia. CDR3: CASSLGRRPNYGYTF. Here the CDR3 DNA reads TGTGCCAGCAGCTTAGGCAGAAGACCAAACTATGGCTACACCTTC.